Listed here are 20 T cell receptor beta chains from one sample, sequenced in a study of molecular identifiers for immune sequencing clone quantification. TCRdb itself ran the PCR reads through MiXCR, one entry per CDR3 protein. Of 460,000 or so distinct CDR3 sequences listed, about 22% are singletons. Sequenced: naive CD8+ T cells from blood, with Jurkat cell RNA spiked in. The subset denotes: FACS-sorted CD8+CD4-CCR7+CD45RA+ naive T cells. The receptor source for this set is a human donor in good health. Some libraries in this study had Jurkat cell RNA spiked in.

A remark on this clonotype: At one end the junction does not follow the germline gene, possibly because of a read error. This sequence joins TRBV4-1 and TRBJ2-1, with D perhaps matching TRBD1 or TRBD2 (5 bases each). From germline, CDR1 is MGHRA and CDR2 YSYEKL. The CDR3 is 16 amino acids. CDR3 sequence reads: CASTTAPGRPYSEQFF. The CDR3 DNA follows: TGCGCCAGCACCACTGCTCCGGGACGCCCCTACAGTGAGCAGTTCTTC.

This clonotype was found once. This sequence may be a read error, since a much larger clone differs from it by one base. The rearrangement links TRBV20-1 to TRBJ2-7; 8 bases are shared with TRBD1. CDR3 size: 13 residues. CDR1 DFQATT and CDR2 SNEGSKA come from the germline V gene (reference sequence). The CDR3 coding sequence is TGCGGTGGAAAGACAGGGGTCGGAATCGAGCAGTACTTC. Its protein product is CGGKTGVGIEQYF.

The chain carries TRBV12-3 or TRBV12-4 and TRBJ1-2; tentative D call: TRBD1 (5 bases). Trimming stripped 5 bases from V and 4 bases from J, with 23 bases between. This CDR3 contains 17 residues. The CDR3 DNA reads TGTGCCAGCAGTAAAGGGACGGGGTTGGGTCTAACCTATGGCTACACCTTC. Protein sequence: CASSKGTGLGLTYGYTF.

This clonotype was seen many times. The chain links TRBV7-8 to TRBJ1-5; 7 bases align to TRBD1. Per germline, CDR1 SGHVS and CDR2 FQNEAQ. The length of the CDR3 is 15 residues. V dropped 1 base and J dropped 1; count of bases not matched to a gene: 1. This chain's CDR3 is CASSLEGQSNQPQHF. The CDR3 DNA follows: TGTGCCAGCAGCTTAGAGGGACAGAGCAATCAGCCCCAGCATTTT.

In its sample, this clonotype was seen many times. This rearrangement joins TRBV9 to TRBJ2-1; TRBD1 is a possible D gene (6 bases). The CDR3 is 15 residues long. Between the trimmed V and J ends, which lost 3 bases and 3 bases, there was a span of 13 bases. CDR1 is SGDLS, CDR2 YYNGEE, per germline. CDR3 region: CASSGRDNNYNEQFF. CDR3 nucleotide sequence: TGTGCCAGCAGCGGCCGGGACAACAACTACAATGAGCAGTTCTTC.

The table lists this clonotype with many counts. The V and J genes are TRBV4-1 and TRBJ2-2; D not certain. Germline CDR1 MGHRA, CDR2 YSYEKL. The CDR3 is 15 residues long. V lost 5 bases, J lost 2 bases, and 12 bases lay in between. The CDR3 bases are TGCGCCAGCAGCTACGGTATCCTCAACACCGGGGAGCTGTTTTTT. Its translation is CASSYGILNTGELFF.

This clonotype was counted many times. This sequence joins TRBV20-1 and TRBJ2-7; D perhaps matches TRBD2 (5 bases). Germline V gene data show CDR1 as DFQATT and CDR2 as SNEGSKA (reference sequence). The V end was cut by 4 bases, the J end by 2 bases, with 9 bases between. CDR3 size: 12 residues. The CDR3 sequence is CSANTGTYEQYF. CDR3 nucleotides: TGCAGTGCTAATACCGGGACCTACGAGCAGTACTTC.

This clonotype was counted many times. The J gene is TRBJ2-7, the V gene TRBV5-1; TRBD2 matches at 12 bases. Germline trimming cut 2 bases from V and 3 bases from J; bases unmatched to any gene: 6. CDR3 length: 16 residues. CDR1 SGHRS and CDR2 YFSETQ come from the germline V gene. The CDR3 sequence: CASSFGLAGYGYEQYF. The DNA for the CDR3 is TGCGCCAGCAGCTTTGGACTAGCGGGATACGGCTACGAGCAGTACTTC.

The CDR3 sequence: CASSGSGRAYNEQFF. CDR3 DNA sequence: TGTGCCAGCAGCGGTAGCGGGAGGGCCTACAATGAGCAGTTCTTC. This chain connects TRBV13 to TRBJ2-1, with 11 nucleotides matching TRBD2. Unmatched junction bases numbered 2, after V lost 5 bases and J lost 2 bases. The CDR3 sequence is 15 residues long. Germline loops: CDR1 PRHDT, CDR2 FYEKMQ (reference sequence).

The CDR3 is CASGQTGGLNIQYF. CDR3 in DNA: TGTGCCAGCGGCCAGACAGGGGGTCTAAACATTCAGTACTTC. V is TRBV5-3 and J is TRBJ2-4, with 9 positions matching TRBD1. TRBV5-3 is flagged as an ORF with uncertain function. J was trimmed by 6 bases and V by 8 bases; bases with no gene match: 9. CDR3 length: 14 residues.

Concerning this clonotype: A much larger clone is a single base away; this may be a read error. This sequence joins TRBV28 and TRBJ1-2; 8 bases line up with TRBD1. The CDR3 spans 14 residues. Germline CDR1 MDHEN, CDR2 SYDVKM. CDR3 protein: CAGSLNRGDYGYTF. In nucleotides, the CDR3 is TGTGCCGGCAGTCTCAACAGGGGGGACTATGGCTACACCTTC.

The chain carries TRBV27 and TRBJ2-2, with 8 bases fitting TRBD2. V dropped 11 bases and J dropped 6; count of bases not matched to a gene: 8. CDR3 size: 13 residues. Germline CDR1 is MNHEY and CDR2 is SMNVEV (reference sequence). Written as DNA, the CDR3 is TGTGCCGGCCGTGCGGGGGGAGCCGGGGAGCTGTTTTTT. Protein: CAGRAGGAGELFF.

This chain joins TRBV4-2 and TRBJ1-4; the D gene is possibly TRBD1 (6 bases). V was clipped by 3 bases and J by 3 bases, with 11 bases between them. Germline V gene lookup returns CDR1 LGHNA and CDR2 YNFKEQ. CDR3 length: 15 amino acids. CDR3 in amino acids: CASSQQQGANEKLFF. CDR3 DNA sequence: TGTGCCAGCAGCCAGCAACAGGGAGCTAATGAAAAACTGTTTTTT.

This clonotype was observed a single time. A much larger clone is a single base away; this may be a read error. This sequence joins TRBV6-6 and TRBJ2-3; the D gene could be TRBD1 or TRBD2 (5 bases each). This CDR3 comprises 15 residues. The germline V gene has CDR1 MNHNY and CDR2 SVGAGI (reference sequence). DNA for the CDR3: TGTGCCGGCAGTAAGGGGACCGGCAACCTTCGTACGCAGTATTTT. It codes for CAGSKGTGNLRTQYF.

This clonotype was observed a few times. V and J are TRBV19 and TRBJ2-7; D is perhaps TRBD2 (5 bases). This CDR3 is built from 15 residues. CDR1 and CDR2 (germline): LNHDA, SQIVND (reference sequence). The V gene lost 5 bases and the J gene lost 3 bases, with 17 bases spanning the gap. CDR3 loop: CASSSRRGAHYEQYF. CDR3 nucleotide sequence: TGTGCCAGTAGTTCACGCCGGGGAGCCCACTACGAGCAGTACTTC.

This clonotype was counted between two and nine times. The chain has TRBV28 and TRBJ2-3; D is unresolved. V was cut by 6 bases and J by 6 bases, with 25 bases left in between. Germline V CDR1 and CDR2: MDHEN, SYDVKM. The CDR3 totals 17 residues. DNA of the CDR3: TGTGCCAGCAGACCTAGAACAAGACAATTCTATCAGGATACGCAGTATTTT. This sequence encodes CASRPRTRQFYQDTQYF.

The CDR3 DNA is TGTGCCAGCAGTTCTGGTGTGGTGGAGACCCAGTACTTC. Protein product: CASSSGVVETQYF. V and J are TRBV12-3 or TRBV12-4 and TRBJ2-5; unclear D gene. There are 13 residues in the CDR3. Deletions cut 4 bases from V and 5 bases from J, with 11 bases between.

This clonotype was counted ten times or more. The chain combines TRBV6-5 with TRBJ2-7, with a possible D match to TRBD2 (5 bases). V lost 0 bases and J lost 4, with 10 bases in between. The CDR3 consists of 14 residues. CDR1 and CDR2 (germline): MNHEY, SVGAGI. This CDR3 reads CASSYSRGRYEQYF. In DNA form, the CDR3 reads TGTGCCAGCAGTTACTCGCGAGGGAGATACGAGCAGTACTTC.

This clonotype occurred many times. CDR3 DNA: TGCAGTGCTAGAGATGCGGGGACTAATGAAAAACTGTTTTTT. This sequence encodes CSARDAGTNEKLFF. The chain carries TRBV20-1 and TRBJ1-4; D call uncertain. Trimming shortened V by 0 bases and J by 2 bases, and 7 bases separated the two germline ends. CDR1 and CDR2 (germline): DFQATT, SNEGSKA (reference sequence). CDR3 length: 14 residues.

The V and J genes are TRBV7-9 and TRBJ2-5; 7 bases agree with TRBD1. CDR3 length: 14 amino acids. CDR1 and CDR2 from the germline V gene are SEHNR and FQNEAQ (reference sequence). J gave up 4 bases and V 5 bases, and 7 bases lay outside the gene matches. The CDR3 here is CASSQGVNRETQYF. CDR3 nucleotide sequence: TGTGCCAGCAGCCAGGGGGTTAACCGAGAGACCCAGTACTTC.